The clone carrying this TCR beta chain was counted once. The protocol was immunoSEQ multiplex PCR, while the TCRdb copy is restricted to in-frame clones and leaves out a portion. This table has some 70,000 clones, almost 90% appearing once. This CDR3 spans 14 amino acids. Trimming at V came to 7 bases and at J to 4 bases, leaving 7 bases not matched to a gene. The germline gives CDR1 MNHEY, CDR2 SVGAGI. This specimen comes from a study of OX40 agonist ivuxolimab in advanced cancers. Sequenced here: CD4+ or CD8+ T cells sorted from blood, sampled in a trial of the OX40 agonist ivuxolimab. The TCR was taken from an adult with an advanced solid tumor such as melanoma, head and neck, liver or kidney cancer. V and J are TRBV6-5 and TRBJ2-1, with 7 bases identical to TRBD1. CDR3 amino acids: CASTRDREYNEQFF. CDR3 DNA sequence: TGTGCCAGCACCCGGGACAGAGAGTACAATGAGCAGTTCTTC.